These 8 T cell receptor beta chains originate from one sample sequenced in a study of shared clonotypes between healthy human individuals. Using immunoSEQ multiplex PCR, the repertoire was profiled, and TCRdb retains in-frame clones only, with some absent. The table shows 2 million to 2.5 million clones, with more than 85% occurring only once. The material sequenced was naive CD4+ T cells from PBMCs. The subset is: CD45RA+ positively selected. All receptors derive from a man aged 18 to 35 in good health. Some clones in this sample may be carry-over from other donors' samples.

As to this clone: Other DNA sequences from this sample encode an identical CDR3 as well. The chain has TRBV6-6 and TRBJ1-1, with a possible D match to TRBD1 (6 bases). The CDR3 is made up of 14 amino acids. V was trimmed by 2 bases and J by 3 bases, leaving 10 bases between them. Germline CDR1 reads MNHNY; CDR2 reads SVGAGI (reference sequence). This chain's CDR3 is CASSYGRGYTEAFF. In DNA form, the CDR3 reads TGTGCCAGCAGTTACGGCAGGGGCTACACTGAAGCTTTCTTT.

A note on this clone: Other DNA sequences in this specimen translate into the identical CDR3. The chain uses TRBV2 and TRBJ1-5; D gene uncertain. CDR3 length equals 13 residues. V dropped 5 bases and J dropped 1 base, with 6 bases sitting between them. Per germline, CDR1 SNHLY and CDR2 FYNNEI. CDR3 nucleotide sequence: TGTGCCAGCAGTTTGGAAAGCAATCAGCCCCAGCATTTT. This codes for CASSLESNQPQHF.

This chain joins TRBV5-8 and TRBJ2-3, with 11 bases aligning to TRBD2. Germline trimming cut 0 bases from V and 6 bases from J; bases unmatched to any gene: 15. The CDR3 length is 19 residues. Germline assignment: CDR1 SGHTS and CDR2 YDEGEE. The CDR3 DNA follows: TGTGCCAGCAGCTTGGGAGTGACTAGCGGGACCCCTCTCAGGGATACGCAGTATTTT. Translating gives CASSLGVTSGTPLRDTQYF.

The chain carries TRBV7-9 and TRBJ1-2, with D unclear. The CDR3 contains 12 residues. The V and J ends lost 5 bases and 7 bases respectively, with 11 bases between them. From germline, CDR1 is SEHNR and CDR2 FQNEAQ (reference sequence). This CDR3 reads CASSLETSGYTF. The CDR3 bases are TGTGCCAGCAGCCTCGAGACATCTGGCTACACCTTC.

This clone has a single count. The gene calls are TRBV27 and TRBJ2-7; D not certain. Trimming left V 2 bases short and J 2 bases short, with 13 bases between. Germline V lookup: CDR1 MNHEY, CDR2 SMNVEV (reference sequence). This CDR3 comprises 15 residues. As DNA, the CDR3 is TGTGCCAGCAGTTTAGGGGTTTCTGGAACCTACGAGCAGTACTTC. Its translation is CASSLGVSGTYEQYF.

The chain couples TRBV5-4 to TRBJ2-1; perhaps TRBD2 as D (5 bases). Trimming pared 2 bases from V and 3 bases from J, leaving 15 bases between. Per the germline V gene, CDR1 is SGHNT and CDR2 is YYREEE (reference sequence). The CDR3 loop spans 16 amino acids. The chain's CDR3 is CASSFIYRGSYNEQFF. The CDR3, as DNA: TGTGCCAGCAGCTTCATCTACCGGGGAAGCTACAATGAGCAGTTCTTC.

The V gene is TRBV29-1, the J gene TRBJ1-1; TRBD1 matches at 11 bases. Germline assignment: CDR1 SQVTM and CDR2 ANQGSEA. V trimming: 6 bases; J trimming: 4 bases; junction bases outside the gene matches: 4. This CDR3 has 13 amino acids. CDR3 residues: CSVGTGGATEAFF. Written as DNA, the CDR3 is TGCAGCGTGGGGACAGGGGGAGCCACTGAAGCTTTCTTT.

The chain carries TRBV7-2 and TRBJ1-3; D gene uncertain. V was clipped by 1 base and J by 3 bases, with 7 bases between them. Germline lookup yields CDR1 SGHTA and CDR2 FQGNSA. The CDR3 has 14 residues. The CDR3 sequence is CASSLDVSGNTIYF. The CDR3 DNA reads TGTGCCAGCAGCTTAGACGTCAGTGGAAACACCATATATTTT.